This is a list of T cell receptor beta chains from one sample in a study of CD4 T cells in relation to SARS-CoV-2 and coronaviruses. Profiled with immunoSEQ multiplex PCR; TCRdb holds only in-frame clones, not every one. The table shows about 37,000 clones, with roughly 84% occurring only once. These receptors' targets are unknown. The specimen was naive CD4+ T cells from PBMCs, cultured in vitro. The receptors were sampled from an adult with COVID-19. The CDR3 runs from the conserved cysteine through the conserved F or W. Each record gives: J gene, clone size, D gene, V gene, CDR3 DNA, CDR3 protein. The D gene is left open where the match is weak. The size of a clone is reported for some rows only, either as once, few or many, or as a class for expanded clones.

j_call: TRBJ2-7; clone_size: .; d_call: TRBD1; v_call: TRBV6-6; cdr3_nt: TGTGCCAGCAGTTACTCCTCCGGGACAGGGGGCTACGAGCAGTACTTC; cdr3_aa: CASSYSSGTGGYEQYF
j_call: TRBJ2-1; clone_size: .; d_call: TRBD2; v_call: TRBV27; cdr3_nt: TGTGCCAGCAGTCCGGGACTACAAAACAATGAGCAGTTCTTC; cdr3_aa: CASSPGLQNNEQFF
j_call: TRBJ2-1; clone_size: .; d_call: .; v_call: TRBV13; cdr3_nt: TGTGCCAGCAGCCGACTAGGGAATGAGCAGTTCTTC; cdr3_aa: CASSRLGNEQFF
j_call: TRBJ2-2; clone_size: .; d_call: .; v_call: TRBV21-1; cdr3_nt: TGTGCCAGCAGCAAACGCCCGGAGAGGGACACCGGGGAGCTGTTTTTT; cdr3_aa: CASSKRPERDTGELFF
j_call: TRBJ1-1; clone_size: .; d_call: TRBD1; v_call: TRBV7-9; cdr3_nt: TGTGCCAGCAGCTTAAGACAGGGGGACACTGAAGCTTTCTTT; cdr3_aa: CASSLRQGDTEAFF
j_call: TRBJ2-1; clone_size: .; d_call: .; v_call: TRBV7-9; cdr3_nt: TGTGCCAGCAGTTCCACTGAACAACGTGTGGATGAGCAGTTCTTC; cdr3_aa: CASSSTEQRVDEQFF
j_call: TRBJ2-1; clone_size: .; d_call: TRBD2; v_call: TRBV6-4; cdr3_nt: TGTGCCAGCAGTAGCGGGAGAAGGGGTGAGCAGTTCTTC; cdr3_aa: CASSSGRRGEQFF
j_call: TRBJ1-2; clone_size: .; d_call: TRBD1; v_call: TRBV7-8; cdr3_nt: TGTGCCAGCAGCACTGGGACAGGGGGCGCGGACTACACCTTC; cdr3_aa: CASSTGTGGADYTF
j_call: TRBJ2-5; clone_size: .; d_call: .; v_call: TRBV3-1/TRBV3-2; cdr3_nt: TGTGCCAGCAGCCAATTATCATTCGGCACAGGGATCCCAGAGACCCAGTACTTC; cdr3_aa: CASSQLSFGTGIPETQYF
j_call: TRBJ1-6; clone_size: .; d_call: TRBD1; v_call: TRBV5-6; cdr3_nt: TGTGCCAGCAGCACCGGACAGGGGTACAATTCACCCCTCCACTTT; cdr3_aa: CASSTGQGYNSPLHF
j_call: TRBJ2-7; clone_size: .; d_call: TRBD1; v_call: TRBV28; cdr3_nt: TGTGCCAGCACCAGGACAGGGGGGAGCTACGAGCAGTACTTC; cdr3_aa: CASTRTGGSYEQYF
j_call: TRBJ1-4; clone_size: once; d_call: TRBD1; v_call: TRBV18; cdr3_nt: TGTGCCAGCTCACCATTGGAACAGGGGGCCGGAAAACTGTTTTTT; cdr3_aa: CASSPLEQGAGKLFF
j_call: TRBJ1-5; clone_size: .; d_call: .; v_call: TRBV19; cdr3_nt: TGTGCCAGTAGTATTTTGGCAGTTAGCAATCAGCCCCAGCATTTT; cdr3_aa: CASSILAVSNQPQHF
j_call: TRBJ2-4; clone_size: .; d_call: TRBD1; v_call: TRBV5-4; cdr3_nt: TGTGCCAGCAGCTACGGGACAGGGGGCGTGAACATTCAGTACTTC; cdr3_aa: CASSYGTGGVNIQYF
j_call: TRBJ1-5; clone_size: few; d_call: .; v_call: TRBV30; cdr3_nt: TGTGCCTGGAGTGGGGGGTATAGCAATCAGCCCCAGCATTTT; cdr3_aa: CAWSGGYSNQPQHF
j_call: TRBJ2-2; clone_size: .; d_call: TRBD1; v_call: TRBV6-6; cdr3_nt: TGTGCCAGCAGTTCGGGACAGGGAGGCGGGGAGCTGTTTTTT; cdr3_aa: CASSSGQGGGELFF